This T cell receptor beta chain was sequenced for a study of spatial heterogeneity in lung cancer. Across the study: In raw reads, more than 8.5 appearances on average were recorded for each unique TCR and UMI combination. Overall study results and limits: Expanded tumor TCRs that were ubiquitous appeared in blood more at resection than follow-up.

On each TCR cDNA molecule, a unique molecular identifier was present. Each CDR3 protein is one row after TCRdb ran MiXCR on the 5' RACE reads. The sample shows about 82,000 distinct CDR3 sequences, around 12% of them seen only once. This clonotype was observed many times. Antigen unknown. CDR1 is ENHRY, CDR2 SYGVKD, per germline. This CDR3 comprises 13 residues. Trimming took off 1 base at V and 5 bases at J, with 7 bases between the two ends. Indicated time point: sample taken at primary tumor resection. Tumor, nontumor lung or frozen PBMC supplied whole RNA that was sequenced unsorted. 72 TRACERx patients with early, untreated non-small cell lung cancer donated samples.

The chain joins TRBV10-3 to TRBJ2-3; no clear D gene. The source material was PBMCs, sampled at surgery. The receptor was isolated from a male donor with early-stage non-small cell lung cancer. The CDR3 DNA reads as TGTGCCATCAGTGAGTTCACTAAAGATACGCAGTATTTT. As protein: CAISEFTKDTQYF.